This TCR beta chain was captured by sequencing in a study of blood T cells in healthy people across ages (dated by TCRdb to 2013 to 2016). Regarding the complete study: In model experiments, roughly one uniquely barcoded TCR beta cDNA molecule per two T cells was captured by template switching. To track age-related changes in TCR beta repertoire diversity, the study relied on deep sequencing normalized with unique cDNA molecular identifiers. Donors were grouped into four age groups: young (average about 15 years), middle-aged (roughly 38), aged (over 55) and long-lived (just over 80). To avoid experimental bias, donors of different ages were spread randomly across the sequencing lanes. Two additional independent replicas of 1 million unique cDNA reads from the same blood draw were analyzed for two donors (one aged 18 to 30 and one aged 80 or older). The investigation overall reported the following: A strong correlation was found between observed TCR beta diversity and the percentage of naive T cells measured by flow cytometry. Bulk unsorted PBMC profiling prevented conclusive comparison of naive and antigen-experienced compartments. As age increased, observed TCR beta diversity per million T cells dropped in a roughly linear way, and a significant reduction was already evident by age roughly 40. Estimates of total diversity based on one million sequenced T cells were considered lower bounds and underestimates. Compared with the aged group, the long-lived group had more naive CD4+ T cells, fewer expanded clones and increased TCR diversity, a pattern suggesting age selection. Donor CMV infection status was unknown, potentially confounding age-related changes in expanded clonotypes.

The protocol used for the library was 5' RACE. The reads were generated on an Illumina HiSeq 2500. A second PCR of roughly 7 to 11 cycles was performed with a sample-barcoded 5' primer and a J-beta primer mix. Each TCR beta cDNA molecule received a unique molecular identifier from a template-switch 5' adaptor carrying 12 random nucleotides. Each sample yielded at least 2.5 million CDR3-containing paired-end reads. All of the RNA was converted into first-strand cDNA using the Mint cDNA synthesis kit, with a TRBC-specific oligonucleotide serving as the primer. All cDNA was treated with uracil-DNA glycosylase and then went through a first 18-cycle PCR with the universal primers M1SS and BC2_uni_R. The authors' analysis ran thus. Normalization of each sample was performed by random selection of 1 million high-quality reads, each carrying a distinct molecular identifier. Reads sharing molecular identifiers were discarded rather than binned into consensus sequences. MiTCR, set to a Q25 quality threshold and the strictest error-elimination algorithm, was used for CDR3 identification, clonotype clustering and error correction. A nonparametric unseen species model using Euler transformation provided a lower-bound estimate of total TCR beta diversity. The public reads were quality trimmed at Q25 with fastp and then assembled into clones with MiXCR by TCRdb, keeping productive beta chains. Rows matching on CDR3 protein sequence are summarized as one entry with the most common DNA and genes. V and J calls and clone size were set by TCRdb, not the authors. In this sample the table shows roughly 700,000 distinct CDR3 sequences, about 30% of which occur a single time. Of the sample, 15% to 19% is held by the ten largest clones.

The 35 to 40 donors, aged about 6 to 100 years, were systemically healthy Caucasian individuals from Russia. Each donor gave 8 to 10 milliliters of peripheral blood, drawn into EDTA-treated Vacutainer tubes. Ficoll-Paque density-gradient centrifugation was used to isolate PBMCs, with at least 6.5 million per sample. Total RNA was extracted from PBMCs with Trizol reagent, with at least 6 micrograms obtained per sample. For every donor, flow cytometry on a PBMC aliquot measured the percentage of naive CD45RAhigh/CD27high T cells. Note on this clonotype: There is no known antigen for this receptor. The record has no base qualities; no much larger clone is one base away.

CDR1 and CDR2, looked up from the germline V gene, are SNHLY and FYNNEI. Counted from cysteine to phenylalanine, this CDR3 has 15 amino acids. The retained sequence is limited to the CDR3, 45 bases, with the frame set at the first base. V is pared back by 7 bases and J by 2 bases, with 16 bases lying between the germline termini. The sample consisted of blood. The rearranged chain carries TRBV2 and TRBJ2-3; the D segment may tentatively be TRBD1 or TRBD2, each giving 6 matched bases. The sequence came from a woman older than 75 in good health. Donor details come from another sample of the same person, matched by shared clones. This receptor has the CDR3 CASTSGAHSTDTQYF. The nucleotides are TGTGCCAGCACTTCGGGGGCCCATTCCACAGATACGCAGTATTTT.